This T cell receptor (beta chain) was documented in a study of blood T cell repertoires in COVID-19. As for the study in general: Acute and convalescent COVID-19 samples came from the United States, Italy and Spain. In each case, the material was cDNA or gDNA derived from T cells, B-cell-depleted T cells, or PBMCs.

Per the authors' pipeline: Reference gene primer amplification gave estimated nucleated cell counts. Libraries were prepared by immunoSEQ multiplex PCR; TCRdb keeps only in-frame clonotypes and omits some of them. V and J calls and clone size follow that table, whereas D and trimming were derived from the DNA. The table includes approximately 280,000 clones, around 89% detected once. Germline-derived CDR1 and CDR2 are SGHDT and YYEEEE. The CDR3 covers 17 residues. With V trimmed by 7 bases and J by 0 bases, 16 bases remained unmatched. The rearrangement links TRBV5-6 to TRBJ2-7; 7 bases match TRBD1. The sequence was collected from a middle-aged man with acute or convalescent COVID-19. Material: peripheral blood. The DNA for the CDR3 is TGTGCCAGCTTCCTCCGCCAGACAGGGCCGAGCTCCTACGAGCAGTACTTC. This encodes CASFLRQTGPSSYEQYF.